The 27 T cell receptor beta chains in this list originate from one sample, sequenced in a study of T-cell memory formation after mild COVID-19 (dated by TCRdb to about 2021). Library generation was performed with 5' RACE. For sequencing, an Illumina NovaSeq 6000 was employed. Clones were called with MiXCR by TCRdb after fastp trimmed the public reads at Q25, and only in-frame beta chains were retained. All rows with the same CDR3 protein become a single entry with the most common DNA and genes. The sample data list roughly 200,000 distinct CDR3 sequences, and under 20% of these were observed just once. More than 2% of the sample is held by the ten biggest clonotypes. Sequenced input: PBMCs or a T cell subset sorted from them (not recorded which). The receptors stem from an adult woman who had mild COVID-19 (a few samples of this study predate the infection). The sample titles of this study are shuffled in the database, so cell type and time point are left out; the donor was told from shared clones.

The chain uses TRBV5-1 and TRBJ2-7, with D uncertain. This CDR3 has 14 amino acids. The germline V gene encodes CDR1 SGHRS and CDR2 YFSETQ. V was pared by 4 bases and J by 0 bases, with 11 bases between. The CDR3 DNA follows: TGCGCCAGCAGCCCTCCGGATAGCTCCTACGAGCAGTACTTC. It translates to CASSPPDSSYEQYF.

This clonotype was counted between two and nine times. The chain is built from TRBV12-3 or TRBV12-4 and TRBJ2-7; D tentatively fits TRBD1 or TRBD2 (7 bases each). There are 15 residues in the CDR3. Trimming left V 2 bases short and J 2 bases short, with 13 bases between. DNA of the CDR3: TGTGCCAGCAGTTTACGGGACAGCGGGGCCTACGAGCAGTACTTC. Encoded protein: CASSLRDSGAYEQYF.

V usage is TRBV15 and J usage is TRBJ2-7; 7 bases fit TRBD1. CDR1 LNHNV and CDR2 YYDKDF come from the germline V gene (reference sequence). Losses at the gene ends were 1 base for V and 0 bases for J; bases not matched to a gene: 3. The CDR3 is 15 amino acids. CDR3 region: CATSRGQGRSYEQYF. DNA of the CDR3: TGTGCCACCAGCAGAGGACAGGGCCGCTCCTACGAGCAGTACTTC.

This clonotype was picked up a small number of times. The CDR3 nucleotides read TGTGCCAGCAGCCCGGGACTAGCCTCAGATACGCAGTATTTT. Translation: CASSPGLASDTQYF. V usage is TRBV7-9 and J usage is TRBJ2-3; 9 positions match TRBD2. The V gene's germline CDR1 is SEHNR and CDR2 FQNEAQ (reference sequence). Unmatched junction bases numbered 4, after V lost 5 bases and J lost 4 bases. This CDR3 region has 14 residues.

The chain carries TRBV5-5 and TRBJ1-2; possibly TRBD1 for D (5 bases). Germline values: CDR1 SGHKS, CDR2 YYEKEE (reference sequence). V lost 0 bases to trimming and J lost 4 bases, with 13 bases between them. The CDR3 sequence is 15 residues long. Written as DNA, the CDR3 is TGTGCCAGCAGCTTGGGGGACGGTTCCTTCTATGGCTACACCTTC. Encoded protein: CASSLGDGSFYGYTF.

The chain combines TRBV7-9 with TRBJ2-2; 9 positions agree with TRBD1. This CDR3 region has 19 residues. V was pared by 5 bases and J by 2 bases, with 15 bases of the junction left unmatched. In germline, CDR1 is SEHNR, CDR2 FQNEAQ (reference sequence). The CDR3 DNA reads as TGTGCCAGCAGCAGCGCGGGGAACAGGGGGCGTTTTAACACCGGGGAGCTGTTTTTT. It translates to CASSSAGNRGRFNTGELFF.

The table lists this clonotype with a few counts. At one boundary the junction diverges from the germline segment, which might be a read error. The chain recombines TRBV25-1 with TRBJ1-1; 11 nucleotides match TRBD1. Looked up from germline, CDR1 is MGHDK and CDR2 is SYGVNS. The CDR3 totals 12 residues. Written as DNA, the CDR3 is TGTGCCAGCCGGACAGGGGGCACTGAAGGTTTCTTT. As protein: CASRTGGTEGFF.

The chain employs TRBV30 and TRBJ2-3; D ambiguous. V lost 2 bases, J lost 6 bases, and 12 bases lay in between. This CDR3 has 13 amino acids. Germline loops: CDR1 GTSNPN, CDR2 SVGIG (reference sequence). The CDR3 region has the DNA TGTGCCTGGAGTCTCGGGCAGGCGGATACGCAGTATTTT. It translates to CAWSLGQADTQYF.

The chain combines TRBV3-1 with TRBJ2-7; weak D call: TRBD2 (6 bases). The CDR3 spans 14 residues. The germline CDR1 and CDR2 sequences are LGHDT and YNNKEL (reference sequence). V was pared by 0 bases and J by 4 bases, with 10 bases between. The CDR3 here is CASSQDTSPYEQYF. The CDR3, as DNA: TGTGCCAGCAGCCAAGATACTAGCCCATACGAGCAGTACTTC.

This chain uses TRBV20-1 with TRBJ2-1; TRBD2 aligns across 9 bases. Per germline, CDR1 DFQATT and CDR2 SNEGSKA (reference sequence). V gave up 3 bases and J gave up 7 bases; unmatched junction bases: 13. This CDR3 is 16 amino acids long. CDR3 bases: TGCAGTGCTAGGACCCCTGGCGGGAGGGCCTCGAATGAGCAGTTCTTC. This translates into CSARTPGGRASNEQFF.

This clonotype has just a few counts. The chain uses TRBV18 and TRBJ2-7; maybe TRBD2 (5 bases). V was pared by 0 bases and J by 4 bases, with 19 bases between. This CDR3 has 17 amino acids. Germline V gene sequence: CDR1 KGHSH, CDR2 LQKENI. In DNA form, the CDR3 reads TGTGCCAGCTCACCACCCGGAGGAATCGGAGGTTCGTACGAGCAGTACTTC. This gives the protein CASSPPGGIGGSYEQYF.

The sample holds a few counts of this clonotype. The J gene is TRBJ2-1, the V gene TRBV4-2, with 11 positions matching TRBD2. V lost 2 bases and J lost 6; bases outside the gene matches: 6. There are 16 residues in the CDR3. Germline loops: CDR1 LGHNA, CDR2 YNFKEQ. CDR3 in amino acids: CASSQKRLAGLNEQFF. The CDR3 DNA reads TGTGCCAGCAGCCAAAAGAGACTAGCGGGACTCAATGAGCAGTTCTTC.

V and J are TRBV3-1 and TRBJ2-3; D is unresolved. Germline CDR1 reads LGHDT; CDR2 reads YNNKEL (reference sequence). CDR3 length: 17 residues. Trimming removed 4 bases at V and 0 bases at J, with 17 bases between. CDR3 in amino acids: CASSPSMGRLSTDTQYF. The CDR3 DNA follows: TGTGCCAGCAGCCCCTCGATGGGTCGCCTTAGCACAGATACGCAGTATTTT.

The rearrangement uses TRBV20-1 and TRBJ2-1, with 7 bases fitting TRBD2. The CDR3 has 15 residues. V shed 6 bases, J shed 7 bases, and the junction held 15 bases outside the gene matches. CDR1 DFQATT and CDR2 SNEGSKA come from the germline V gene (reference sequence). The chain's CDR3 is CSAPNSQLATNEQFF. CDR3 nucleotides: TGCAGTGCGCCAAACAGCCAACTAGCGACGAATGAGCAGTTCTTC.

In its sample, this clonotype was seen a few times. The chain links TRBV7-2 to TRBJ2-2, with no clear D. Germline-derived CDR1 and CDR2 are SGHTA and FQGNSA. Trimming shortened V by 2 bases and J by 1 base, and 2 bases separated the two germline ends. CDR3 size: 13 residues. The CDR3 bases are TGTGCCAGCAGCTTATGGAACACCGGGGAGCTGTTTTTT. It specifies CASSLWNTGELFF.

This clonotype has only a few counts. CDR3 nucleotide sequence: TGCGCCAGCAGCTTGTTGGCGGGGGACCAAGAGACCCAGTACTTC. Translating it yields CASSLLAGDQETQYF. The genes are TRBV5-1 and TRBJ2-5; 7 nucleotides align to TRBD2. V shed 1 base, J shed 0 bases, and the junction held 3 bases outside the gene matches. Germline V gene data show CDR1 as SGHRS and CDR2 as YFSETQ. The CDR3 is 15 residues long.

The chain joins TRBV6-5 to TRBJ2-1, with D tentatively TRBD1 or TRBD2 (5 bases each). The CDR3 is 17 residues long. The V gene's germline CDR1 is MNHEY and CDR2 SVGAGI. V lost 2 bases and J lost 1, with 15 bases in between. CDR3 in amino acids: CASSYGGSLPSYNEQFF. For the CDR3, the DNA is TGTGCCAGCAGTTACGGGGGTAGCCTCCCTTCCTACAATGAGCAGTTCTTC.

The chain's CDR3 is CASSGGGAQYF. For the CDR3, the DNA is TGTGCCAGCAGTGGTGGTGGGGCGCAGTATTTT. J is TRBJ2-3 and V is TRBV2; D is unclear. Germline CDR1 and CDR2: SNHLY and FYNNEI. The CDR3 totals 11 residues. Trimming took off 4 bases at V and 10 bases at J, with 9 bases between the two ends.

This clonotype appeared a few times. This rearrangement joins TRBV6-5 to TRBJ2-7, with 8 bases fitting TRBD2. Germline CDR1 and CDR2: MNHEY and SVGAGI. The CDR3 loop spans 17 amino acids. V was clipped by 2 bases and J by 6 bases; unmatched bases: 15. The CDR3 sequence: CASSYAYDGGGRLEQYF. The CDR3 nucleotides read TGTGCCAGCAGTTACGCCTACGACGGGGGCGGGAGGCTCGAGCAGTACTTC.

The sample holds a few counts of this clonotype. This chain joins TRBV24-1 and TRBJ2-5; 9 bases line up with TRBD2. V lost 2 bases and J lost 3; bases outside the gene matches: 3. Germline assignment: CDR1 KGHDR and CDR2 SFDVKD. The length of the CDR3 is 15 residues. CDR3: CATSDWAGGKETQYF. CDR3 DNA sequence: TGTGCCACCAGTGATTGGGCGGGAGGGAAAGAGACCCAGTACTTC.

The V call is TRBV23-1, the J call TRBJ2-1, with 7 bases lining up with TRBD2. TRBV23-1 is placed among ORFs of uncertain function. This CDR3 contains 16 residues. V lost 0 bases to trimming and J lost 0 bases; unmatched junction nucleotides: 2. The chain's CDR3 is CASSQSGRGSYNEQFF. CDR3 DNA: TGCGCCAGCAGTCAATCGGGGAGGGGCTCCTACAATGAGCAGTTCTTC.

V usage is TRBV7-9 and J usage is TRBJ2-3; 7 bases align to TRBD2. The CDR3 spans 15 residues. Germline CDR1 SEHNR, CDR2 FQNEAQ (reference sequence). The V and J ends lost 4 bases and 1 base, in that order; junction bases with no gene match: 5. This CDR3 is CASSWGGSGTDTQYF. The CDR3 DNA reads TGTGCCAGCAGCTGGGGGGGTAGCGGCACAGATACGCAGTATTTT.

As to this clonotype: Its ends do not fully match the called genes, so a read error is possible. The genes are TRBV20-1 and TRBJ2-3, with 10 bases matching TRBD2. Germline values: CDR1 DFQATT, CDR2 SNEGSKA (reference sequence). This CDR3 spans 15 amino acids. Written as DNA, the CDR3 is TGCAGTGTTAGAAAGCGGGAGGGGGGGGCAGATACGCAGTATTTT. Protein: CSVRKREGGADTQYF.

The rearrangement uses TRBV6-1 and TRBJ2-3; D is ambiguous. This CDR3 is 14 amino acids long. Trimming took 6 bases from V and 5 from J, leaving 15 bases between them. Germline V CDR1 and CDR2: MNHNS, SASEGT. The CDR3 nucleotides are TGTGCCAGCAGGGCCGGGCCACAGCGAGATACGCAGTATTTT. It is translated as CASRAGPQRDTQYF.

The CDR3, as DNA: TGTGCCAGCAGTTCCGGAACCGGGCCCTACGAGCAGTACTTC. Translating it yields CASSSGTGPYEQYF. The chain couples TRBV27 to TRBJ2-7, with D hard to call. The V gene's germline CDR1 is MNHEY and CDR2 SMNVEV (reference sequence). The germline V and J ends were trimmed by 4 bases and 2 bases, with 12 bases remaining between them. The CDR3 is made up of 14 amino acids.

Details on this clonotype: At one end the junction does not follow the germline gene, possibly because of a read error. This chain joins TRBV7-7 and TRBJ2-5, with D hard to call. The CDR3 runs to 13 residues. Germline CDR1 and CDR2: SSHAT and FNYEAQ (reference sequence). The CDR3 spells CASSLDYQETQYF. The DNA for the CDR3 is TGTGCTAGCAGCTTAGACTACCAAGAGACCCAGTACTTC.

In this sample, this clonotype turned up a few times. DNA of the CDR3: TGCGCCAGCAGCTCGGGACAGGTTAGCTCCATGAACACTGAAGCTTTCTTT. This codes for CASSSGQVSSMNTEAFF. The chain has TRBV5-1 and TRBJ1-1, with 8 bases matching TRBD1. V lost 3 bases and J lost 0; bases outside the gene matches: 10. CDR3 size: 17 residues. The germline gives CDR1 SGHRS, CDR2 YFSETQ. Variable domain in full (rest from reference TRBV5-1 and TRBJ1-1): KAGVTQTPRYLIKTRGQQVTLSCSPISGHRSVSWYQQTPGQGLQFLFEYFSETQRNKGNFPGRFSGRQFSNSRSEMNVSTLELGDSALYLCASSSGQVSSMNTEAFFGQGTRLTVV.